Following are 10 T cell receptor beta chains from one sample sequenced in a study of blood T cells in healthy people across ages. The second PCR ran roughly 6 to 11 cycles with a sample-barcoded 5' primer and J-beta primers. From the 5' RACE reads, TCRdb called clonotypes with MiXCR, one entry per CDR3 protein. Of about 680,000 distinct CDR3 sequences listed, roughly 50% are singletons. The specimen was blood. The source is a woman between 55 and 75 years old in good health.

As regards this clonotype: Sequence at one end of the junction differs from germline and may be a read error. This chain's CDR3 is CASSQYSDRDYGYTF. DNA of the CDR3: TGTGCCAGCAGTCAATATTCGGACAGGGACTATGGCTACACCTTC. The chain recombines TRBV25-1 with TRBJ1-2; TRBD1 aligns across 8 bases. The CDR3 is 15 residues long. Germline V lookup: CDR1 MGHDK, CDR2 SYGVNS.

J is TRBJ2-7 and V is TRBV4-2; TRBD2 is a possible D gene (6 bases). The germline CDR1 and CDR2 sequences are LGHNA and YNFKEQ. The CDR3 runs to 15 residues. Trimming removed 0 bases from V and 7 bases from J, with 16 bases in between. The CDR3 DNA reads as TGTGCCAGCAGCCAAGATCGAGCGGGCCCGAGGGAGCAGTACTTC. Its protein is CASSQDRAGPREQYF.

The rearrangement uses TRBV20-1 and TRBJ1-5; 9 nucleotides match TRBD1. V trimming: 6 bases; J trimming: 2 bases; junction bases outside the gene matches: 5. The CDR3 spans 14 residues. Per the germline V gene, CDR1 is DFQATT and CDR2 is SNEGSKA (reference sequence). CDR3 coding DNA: TGCAGTGCCAGGACAGGGGCGGGCAATCAGCCCCAGCATTTT. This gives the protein CSARTGAGNQPQHF.

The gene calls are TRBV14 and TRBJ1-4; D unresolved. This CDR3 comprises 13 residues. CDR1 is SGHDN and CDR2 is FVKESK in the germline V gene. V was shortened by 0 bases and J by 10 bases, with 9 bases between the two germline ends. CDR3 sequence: CASSQDPTGKLFF. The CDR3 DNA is TGTGCCAGCAGCCAAGATCCGACTGGAAAACTGTTTTTT.

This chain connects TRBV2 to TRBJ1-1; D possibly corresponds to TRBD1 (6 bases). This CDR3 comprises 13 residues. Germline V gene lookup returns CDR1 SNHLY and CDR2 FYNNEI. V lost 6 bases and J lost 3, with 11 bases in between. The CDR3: CASRPQGDTEAFF. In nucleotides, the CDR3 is TGTGCCAGCAGGCCACAGGGTGACACTGAAGCTTTCTTT.

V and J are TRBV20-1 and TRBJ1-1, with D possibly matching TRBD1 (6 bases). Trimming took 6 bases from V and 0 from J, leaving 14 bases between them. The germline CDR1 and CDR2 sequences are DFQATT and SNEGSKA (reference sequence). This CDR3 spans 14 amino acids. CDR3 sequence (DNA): TGCAGTGCCCCTAAAGGGGGAGTGAACACTGAAGCTTTCTTT. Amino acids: CSAPKGGVNTEAFF.

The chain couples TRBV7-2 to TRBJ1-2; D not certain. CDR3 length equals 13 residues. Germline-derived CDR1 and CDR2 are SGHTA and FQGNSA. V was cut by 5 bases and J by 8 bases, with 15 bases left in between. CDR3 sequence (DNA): TGTGCCAGCAGCGAGCACCGGGATTACGGCTACACCTTC. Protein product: CASSEHRDYGYTF.

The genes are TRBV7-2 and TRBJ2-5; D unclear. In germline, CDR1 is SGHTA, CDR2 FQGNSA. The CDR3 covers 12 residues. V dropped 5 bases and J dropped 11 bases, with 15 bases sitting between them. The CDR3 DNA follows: TGTGCCAGCAGCATAAAAAAGGGTGAGCAGTACTTC. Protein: CASSIKKGEQYF.

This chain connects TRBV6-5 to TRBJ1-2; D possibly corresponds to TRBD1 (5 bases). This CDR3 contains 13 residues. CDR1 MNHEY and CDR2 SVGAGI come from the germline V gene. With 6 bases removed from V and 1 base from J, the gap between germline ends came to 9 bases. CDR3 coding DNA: TGTGCCAGCAGCCAGACAGATAACTATGGCTACACCTTC. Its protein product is CASSQTDNYGYTF.

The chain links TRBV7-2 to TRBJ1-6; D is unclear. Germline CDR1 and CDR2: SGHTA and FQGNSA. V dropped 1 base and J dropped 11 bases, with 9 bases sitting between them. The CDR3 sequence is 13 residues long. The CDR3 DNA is TGTGCCAGCAGCTTAGACGACTTCCCACCCCTCCACTTT. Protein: CASSLDDFPPLHF.